The entry below gives a single T cell receptor (beta chain) sequence along with its context. The specificity of this receptor is unknown. No quality values exist for individual bases; no much larger clone is one base distant. The sample's treatment or condition label is to be understood as: approximately 9-day PBMC culture with coronavirus spike peptide pools or control peptides (ViraFEST assay). The study used the ViraFEST assay, which expanded antigen-specific T cells with peptide pools and then identified expanded clonotypes by TCR sequencing. The convalescent patients' positive SARS-CoV-2 PCR tests fell between March and December 2020, which was before the Alpha, Beta and Delta variants emerged in the United States. Each well held some 2 million PBMCs cultured with around 9 ug/ml peptide pools in IMDM containing roughly 5% human AB serum and roughly 9.3 IU/ml IL-2. Half of the culture medium was replaced with fresh IL-2-containing medium on days 3 and 7. After approximately eleven days of culture, CD4+ T cells were isolated by negative selection using the EasySep CD4+ T cell isolation kit. Ficoll-Paque Plus gradient centrifugation was used to isolate PBMCs from whole blood, and the isolated PBMCs were then either used fresh or cryopreserved at -140C. Triplicate wells were generally used for each culture condition.

These data originate in a study of vaccination and CD4 T cells after COVID-19 (dated by TCRdb to between 2021 and 2022). A note on the overall study: SARS-CoV-2 positivity had been established in the convalescent patients by nasal swab PCR, and mild disease was recorded in several of these patients and severe disease in one. Control cultures received a CEFX viral epitope pool as the positive control, an HIV-1 Nef peptide pool as the negative control, or no peptide. Post-COVID blood samples were collected from convalescent patients a median of roughly 100 days after diagnosis, with a range of about 30 to 161 days. Each participant got two doses of either the Pfizer-BioNTech BNT162b2 vaccine (n=8) or the Moderna mRNA-1273 vaccine (n=2). The convalescent cohort comprised six males and four females, including two Hispanic individuals, seven Caucasians, two Asians and one multiracial person. Culture stimuli were overlapping spike peptide pools from SARS-CoV-2 and from the common cold coronaviruses HCoV-NL63, HCoV-OC43 and HCoV-229E. Post-vaccine blood samples were collected a median of about 69 days after the second vaccine dose, ranging from about 12 to 241 days. In more than eight COVID-19 convalescent patients and several infection-naive healthy vaccine recipients, researchers compared the spike-specific CD4+ TCR repertoire from before mRNA vaccination with the repertoire from after.

General study outcomes and caveats: The study included relatively few convalescent patients and did not analyze early timepoints after natural infection. Among convalescent patients, a median around 89% of the SARS-CoV-2-reactive clones seen after vaccination appeared only after vaccination, which suggests priming specific to the vaccine. An increase in the median number of SARS-CoV-2-reactive clonotypes from 21 after infection to 38 after vaccination was observed, but the change was not found to be significant. In convalescent patients, nearly all vaccine-specific clones (304 of 307) were found to be mono-reactive for SARS-CoV-2 spike rather than cross-reactive with common cold coronaviruses.

The junction shows trimming of 9 bases on V and 6 bases on J, and the gene matches do not reach 11 bases of it. From the cysteine through the phenylalanine, the CDR3 covers 16 amino acids. Just the 48-base CDR3 DNA is kept, in frame starting at base 1. The germline V gene provides CDR1 MDHEN and CDR2 SYDVKM. Library preparation was by PCR. At the Johns Hopkins FTIC core, DNA from the cultured CD4+ T cells underwent TCR sequencing with the Oncomine TCR Beta short-read assay. The QIAamp micro DNA kit was used to extract genomic DNA from the cultured CD4+ T cells. The Oncomine TCR Beta libraries from cultured CD4+ T cells were pooled using unique dual indexes and then sequenced on an Illumina iSeq 100. Processing in the source paper ran as follows. Non-productive sequences were filtered out, and CDR3s that did not start with C, did not end with F or W, or were shorter than 7 amino acids were discarded. The MANAFEST web application identified antigen-specific clonotypes by comparing peptide-stimulated wells against reference wells and other culture wells. To be called positive, a clone needed an FDR below 0.05, an odds ratio above 5, and a productive frequency above 0.1% in at least two of three replicate wells. Cross-reactive clonotypes were defined as significantly expanded in both SARS-CoV-2 spike wells and at least one common cold coronavirus spike condition. Using R version 3.6.1, CDR3 homology was evaluated through Levenshtein distances (stringdist) along with unrooted phylogenetic trees (ape). TCRdb redid the processing of the public reads, applying fastp at Q25 and MiXCR, and retained in-frame beta chains. CDR3 protein duplicates are merged, each entry listing the most common genes and DNA. TCRdb's processing, not the study's, gives the V and J calls here. The sample table contains more than 15,000 distinct CDR3 sequences; only one count was recorded for around half of them. The ten largest make up 4% to 4.5% of the sample.

Recombination joined TRBV28 with TRBJ2-5; 15 of the junction bases match TRBD2. Here the sequenced sample was CD4+ T cells from blood, cultured in vitro, taken before SARS-CoV-2 vaccination. The origin of this receptor is a human donor who had recovered from COVID-19. Read as DNA, the sequence is TGTGCCAGTTCCGGGACTAGCGGGGGGAACAGGAAGACCCAGTACTTC. Translated, it reads CASSGTSGGNRKTQYF.